Below are 27 T cell receptor beta chains sequenced from a single sample in a study of blood T cell repertoires in COVID-19. Here immunoSEQ multiplex PCR was the method, and the copy in TCRdb shows in-frame clones only, minus some. This sample has approximately 99,000 clones, with about 88% found just once. Source material: peripheral blood. All receptors derive from a human donor in a cohort sampled during active COVID-19.

The rearrangement uses TRBV7-2 and TRBJ1-1; 9 positions match TRBD1. This CDR3 contains 15 residues. Per the germline V gene, CDR1 is SGHTA and CDR2 is FQGNSA. J was trimmed by 2 bases and V by 6 bases; bases with no gene match: 7. The CDR3 region has the DNA TGTGCCAGCAGAACAGGGGGCAAGGGAAACACTGAAGCTTTCTTT. Protein sequence: CASRTGGKGNTEAFF.

V and J are TRBV10-3 and TRBJ1-1; D gene unclear. There are 16 residues in the CDR3. V lost 3 bases and J 1 base, leaving 15 bases between the germline ends. The germline CDR1 and CDR2 sequences are ENHRY and SYGVKD. CDR3 sequence (DNA): TGTGCCATCAGTGACGTGGCATACAGATCGAACACTGAAGCTTTCTTT. Its translation is CAISDVAYRSNTEAFF.

This chain links TRBV29-1 with TRBJ2-5, with D perhaps matching TRBD2 (6 bases). V was cut by 4 bases and J by 5 bases, with 14 bases left in between. This CDR3 region has 13 residues. Germline assignment: CDR1 SQVTM and CDR2 ANQGSEA. The chain's CDR3 is CSVVSSGAETQYF. CDR3 DNA sequence: TGCAGCGTTGTTAGTAGCGGAGCGGAGACCCAGTACTTC.

V usage is TRBV19 and J usage is TRBJ1-1, with D possibly matching TRBD1 (5 bases). Germline CDR1 and CDR2: LNHDA and SQIVND (reference sequence). The CDR3 is 15 residues long. V shed 3 bases and J shed 5 bases, with 16 bases lying between them. In DNA, the CDR3 is TGTGCCAGTAGTATCGGCCTATCCAGGGTGACTGAAGCTTTCTTT. Its translation is CASSIGLSRVTEAFF.

The V gene is TRBV6-5, the J gene TRBJ2-5; no reliable D call. Germline CDR1 MNHEY, CDR2 SVGAGI. CDR3 length: 14 amino acids. Trimming removed 6 bases from V and 1 base from J, with 12 bases in between. The CDR3 nucleotides are TGTGCCAGCAGCCTTACAGAGTCCCAAGAGACCCAGTACTTC. Its protein product is CASSLTESQETQYF.

This clone has a single count. The chain couples TRBV7-9 to TRBJ2-2, with D unclear. Looked up from germline, CDR1 is SEHNR and CDR2 is FQNEAQ (reference sequence). The CDR3 loop spans 11 amino acids. V dropped 5 bases and J dropped 8 bases, with 6 bases sitting between them. CDR3 protein: CASSPRGELFF. As DNA, the CDR3 is TGTGCCAGCAGCCCTCGTGGGGAGCTGTTTTTT.

The chain uses TRBV7-9 and TRBJ1-4; tentatively, D is TRBD1 (6 bases). Germline CDR1 and CDR2: SEHNR and FQNEAQ (reference sequence). The CDR3 length is 14 residues. Trimming pared 5 bases from V and 5 bases from J, leaving 12 bases between. The CDR3 reads CASSAPGANEKLFF. Written as DNA, the CDR3 is TGTGCCAGCAGCGCCCCAGGGGCAAATGAAAAACTGTTTTTT. Supplemented by reference TRBV7-9 and TRBJ1-4, the full variable domain reads DTGVSQNPRHKITKRGQNVTFRCDPISEHNRLYWYRQTLGQGPEFLTYFQNEAQLEKSRLLSDRFSAERPKGSFSTLEIQRTEQGDSAMYLCASSAPGANEKLFFGSGTQLSVL.

The chain uses TRBV15 and TRBJ1-2; D might be TRBD1 (5 bases). Germline assignment: CDR1 LNHNV and CDR2 YYDKDF (reference sequence). The CDR3 has 15 amino acids. V was cut by 0 bases and J by 7 bases, with 15 bases left in between. CDR3 loop: CATSRDGQGPGGYTF. The CDR3 nucleotides are TGTGCCACCAGCAGAGATGGGCAGGGTCCGGGTGGCTACACCTTC.

In this sample, this clone is medium-sized (0.01 to 0.1%). The chain combines TRBV7-8 with TRBJ2-1, with TRBD2 matching over 7 bases. J was trimmed by 9 bases and V by 6 bases; bases with no gene match: 8. The germline V gene has CDR1 SGHVS and CDR2 FQNEAQ. The CDR3 loop spans 13 amino acids. The CDR3 here is CASRPSGVGEQFF. DNA for the CDR3: TGTGCCAGCAGACCTAGCGGCGTAGGTGAGCAGTTCTTC.

This chain joins TRBV10-2 and TRBJ2-7, with TRBD1 matching over 7 bases. Germline values: CDR1 WSHSY, CDR2 SAAADI. Germline trimming cut 2 bases from V and 4 bases from J; bases unmatched to any gene: 11. The CDR3 contains 16 residues. The DNA of the CDR3 is TGCGCCAGCAGTGAGGCCTTCGGGACAGCTTTGTACGAGCAGTACTTC. Translation: CASSEAFGTALYEQYF.

J is TRBJ1-1 and V is TRBV7-9, with 7 bases matching TRBD1. V dropped 1 base and J dropped 0; count of bases not matched to a gene: 2. Germline values: CDR1 SEHNR, CDR2 FQNEAQ (reference sequence). This CDR3 spans 15 amino acids. This CDR3 is CASSLGTGVNTEAFF. CDR3 nucleotides: TGTGCCAGCAGCTTAGGCACAGGGGTGAACACTGAAGCTTTCTTT.

This clone has more than one count but fewer than ten. The genes are TRBV11-1 and TRBJ1-6; D unresolved. This CDR3 comprises 14 residues. With 5 bases removed from V and 6 bases from J, the gap between germline ends came to 11 bases. Germline CDR1 is SGHAT and CDR2 is FQDESV (reference sequence). CDR3 DNA: TGTGCCAGCAGCCTACTTGAAGCTAATTCACCCCTCCACTTT. This gives the protein CASSLLEANSPLHF.

This clone was seen once. The chain recombines TRBV27 with TRBJ1-2, with 10 bases that match TRBD1. CDR1 MNHEY and CDR2 SMNVEV come from the germline V gene (reference sequence). The CDR3 contains 15 residues. V trimming: 5 bases; J trimming: 12 bases; junction bases outside the gene matches: 15. In nucleotides, the CDR3 is TGTGCCAGCAGTCCTAACCCCTTGGACAGGGGGAGTCACACCTTC. It is translated as CASSPNPLDRGSHTF.

Points on this clone: The germline gene is not matched at one end of the junction; a read error may be the cause. This chain connects TRBV7-9 to TRBJ2-1, with a possible D match to TRBD1 (6 bases). The length of the CDR3 is 15 residues. Germline V gene lookup returns CDR1 SEHNR and CDR2 FQNEAQ (reference sequence). As DNA, the CDR3 is TGTGCCAGCAGCTTAGCGGGGGCCTCCCACAATGAGCAGTTCTTC. It yields the protein CASSLAGASHNEQFF.

For the CDR3, the DNA is TGTGCCAGCAGCTCGGGGACAGGGAGTAGAACCCAGTACTTC. This sequence encodes CASSSGTGSRTQYF. The J gene is TRBJ2-5, the V gene TRBV7-6; 9 bases are a match to TRBD1. The length of the CDR3 is 14 residues. CDR1 and CDR2 (germline): SGHVS, FNYEAQ. With 4 bases clipped from V and 8 bases from J, the junction kept 8 bases outside the gene matches.

The rearrangement joins TRBV29-1 to TRBJ2-7; TRBD1 matches 11 bases. V lost 0 bases and J lost 3; bases outside the gene matches: 4. This CDR3 region has 15 residues. CDR1 SQVTM and CDR2 ANQGSEA come from the germline V gene. The DNA for the CDR3 is TGCAGCGTTGAAGATCGGGGGACAGGGGGCTACGAGCAGTACTTC. Translating gives CSVEDRGTGGYEQYF.

The rearrangement uses TRBV4-1 and TRBJ1-1, with a possible D match to TRBD1 (6 bases). The CDR3 sequence is 11 residues long. V dropped 8 bases and J dropped 11 bases, with 15 bases sitting between them. Germline CDR1 is MGHRA and CDR2 is YSYEKL. This chain's CDR3 is CASQGRGEAFF. CDR3 nucleotides: TGCGCCAGCCAAGGGAGGGGGGAGGCTTTCTTT.

The V call is TRBV5-4, the J call TRBJ2-2, with 10 bases that match TRBD2. Trimming took 0 bases from V and 1 from J; bases not matched to a gene: 0. The germline CDR1 and CDR2 sequences are SGHNT and YYREEE (reference sequence). CDR3 length: 16 amino acids. The CDR3 loop is CASSLGLAGNTGELFF. CDR3 nucleotide sequence: TGTGCCAGCAGCTTGGGACTAGCGGGGAACACCGGGGAGCTGTTTTTT.

The chain is built from TRBV5-1 and TRBJ2-5; maybe TRBD2 (5 bases). Germline CDR1 SGHRS, CDR2 YFSETQ. Between the trimmed V and J ends, which lost 8 bases and 1 base, there was a span of 6 bases. The CDR3 sequence is 11 residues long. The CDR3 DNA reads TGCGCCAGTCGGGGCCAAGAGACCCAGTACTTC. Amino acid sequence: CASRGQETQYF.

About this clone itself: Other DNA sequences in the sample encode the same CDR3. V is TRBV9 and J is TRBJ1-6; the match to TRBD1 covers 7 bases. This CDR3 has 15 residues. V was pared by 0 bases and J by 5 bases, with 2 bases of the junction left unmatched. CDR1 and CDR2 from the germline V gene are SGDLS and YYNGEE. The CDR3 nucleotides are TGTGCCAGCAGCGTAGGAGACAGGGATAATTCACCCCTCCACTTT. Residues: CASSVGDRDNSPLHF.

This clone was observed a few times. This CDR3 is CASSLAGGSNQPQHF. The CDR3, as DNA: TGTGCCAGCAGTTTAGCGGGGGGTAGCAATCAGCCCCAGCATTTT. V usage is TRBV27 and J usage is TRBJ1-5, with D perhaps matching TRBD1 (5 bases). The V gene's germline CDR1 is MNHEY and CDR2 SMNVEV (reference sequence). Trimming removed 2 bases at V and 0 bases at J, with 8 bases between. This CDR3 comprises 15 residues.

J is TRBJ2-6 and V is TRBV27, with a possible D match to TRBD1 (6 bases). The CDR3 covers 14 residues. V shed 6 bases and J shed 2 bases, with 8 bases lying between them. Looked up from germline, CDR1 is MNHEY and CDR2 is SMNVEV (reference sequence). In nucleotides, the CDR3 is TGTGCCAGCAGGGGGGCGGCTGGGGCCAACGTCCTGACTTTC. This sequence encodes CASRGAAGANVLTF.

This clone is deemed medium-sized (0.01 to 0.1%). This chain joins TRBV19 and TRBJ1-1, with 8 positions matching TRBD1. The CDR3 length is 15 residues. V dropped 5 bases and J dropped 0; count of bases not matched to a gene: 5. Germline CDR1 and CDR2: LNHDA and SQIVND (reference sequence). The CDR3, as DNA: TGTGCCAGTAGTGACAGGGGCGTCATGAACACTGAAGCTTTCTTT. Amino acid sequence: CASSDRGVMNTEAFF.

The J gene is TRBJ1-4, the V gene TRBV19; maybe TRBD1 (6 bases). With 6 bases removed from V and 8 bases from J, the gap between germline ends came to 10 bases. This CDR3 has 12 amino acids. CDR1 and CDR2 (germline): LNHDA, SQIVND (reference sequence). The CDR3 bases are TGTGCCAGTAGCCCGAGGGGGGAAAAACTGTTTTTT. Protein sequence: CASSPRGEKLFF. Supplemented by reference TRBV19 and TRBJ1-4, the full variable domain reads DGGITQSPKYLFRKEGQNVTLSCEQNLNHDAMYWYRQDPGQGLRLIYYSQIVNDFQKGDIAEGYSVSREKKESFPLTVTSAQKNPTAFYLCASSPRGEKLFFGSGTQLSVL.

This rearrangement joins TRBV7-9 to TRBJ2-5, with TRBD2 identical over 8 bases. V lost 5 bases to trimming and J lost 4 bases; unmatched junction nucleotides: 18. The germline gives CDR1 SEHNR, CDR2 FQNEAQ (reference sequence). The CDR3 length is 18 residues. The CDR3 nucleotides are TGTGCCAGCAGCATAGGCGGCGGCGGGAGGACGCGACGAGAGACCCAGTACTTC. Translating it yields CASSIGGGGRTRRETQYF.

This clone appeared a single time. CDR3 nucleotides: TGTGCCAGCAGCCTCGGACTAGCGGGGGACTACGAGCAGTACTTC. Its protein is CASSLGLAGDYEQYF. The chain uses TRBV7-9 and TRBJ2-7; TRBD2 aligns across 13 bases. CDR3 length: 15 amino acids. The V segment lost 5 bases and the J segment 3 bases; nucleotides outside the gene matches: 4. Germline CDR1 is SEHNR and CDR2 is FQNEAQ (reference sequence). Using reference TRBV7-9 and TRBJ2-7 for the parts outside the CDR3, the full variable domain is DTGVSQNPRHKITKRGQNVTFRCDPISEHNRLYWYRQTLGQGPEFLTYFQNEAQLEKSRLLSDRFSAERPKGSFSTLEIQRTEQGDSAMYLCASSLGLAGDYEQYFGPGTRLTVT.

The CDR3 DNA reads TGCGCCAGCAGCATAGGGACAGGGAATGAGCAGTTCTTC. Its protein is CASSIGTGNEQFF. This chain joins TRBV5-1 and TRBJ2-1; 9 bases align to TRBD1. This CDR3 has 13 residues. Germline V lookup: CDR1 SGHRS, CDR2 YFSETQ. V lost 4 bases, J lost 7 bases, and 3 bases stayed unmatched.